A single TCR beta chain is shown here with its context. Its target is not known. Trimming pared 6 bases from V and 4 bases from J, leaving 7 bases between. The CDR3 has 10 amino acids. CDR1 is DFQATT, CDR2 SNEGSKA, per germline (reference sequence). Only in-frame clones appear in the TCRdb table, and some are missing; sequencing was by immunoSEQ multiplex PCR. This sample yields 30,000 to 40,000 clones, of which around 90% are seen a single time; over 0.8% belongs to the top ten. This specimen belongs to a study of T cells in narcolepsy. Findings of the study overall: HCRT-specific and TRIB2-specific autoreactive clonotypes appeared among same-patient CSF and blood CD4+ clonotypes. No autoreactive T cell clone sequences appeared in some memory CD4+ repertoires.

The rearrangement links TRBV20-1 to TRBJ2-7; D is unclear. The sequenced sample consisted of CD45RA- memory CD4+ T cells from PBMCs. This sequence was found in a human donor with narcolepsy. In DNA, the CDR3 is TGCAGTGCGAAAGATTACGAGCAGTACTTC. This gives the protein CSAKDYEQYF.